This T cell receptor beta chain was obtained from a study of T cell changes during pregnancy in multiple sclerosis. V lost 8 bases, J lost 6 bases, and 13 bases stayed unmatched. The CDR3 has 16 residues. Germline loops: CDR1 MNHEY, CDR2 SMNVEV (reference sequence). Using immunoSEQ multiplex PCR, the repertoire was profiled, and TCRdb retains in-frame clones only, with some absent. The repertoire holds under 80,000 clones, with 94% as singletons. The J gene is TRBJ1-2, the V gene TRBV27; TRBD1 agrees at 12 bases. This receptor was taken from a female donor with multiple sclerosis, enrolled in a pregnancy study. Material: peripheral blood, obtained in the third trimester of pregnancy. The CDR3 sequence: CASGDRGPGGLNGYTF. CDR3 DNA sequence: TGTGCCAGCGGGGACAGGGGGCCGGGGGGTTTGAATGGCTACACCTTC.